These 20 T cell receptor beta chains originate from one sample sequenced in a study of T-cell reconstitution after alpha-beta-depleted transplantation in children. During its preparation, the TCRbeta library received unique molecular identifiers. TCRdb re-derived calls from the PCR reads in MiXCR, one entry per CDR3 protein. The data hold about 540,000 distinct CDR3 sequences, with approximately 16% observed a single time. Material: PBMCs from the stem cell graft donor, obtained from the stem cell graft. Receptors originate from a human donor who donated a stem cell graft to a child with acute lymphoblastic leukemia.

This clonotype appeared a few times. The rearrangement joins TRBV12-3 or TRBV12-4 to TRBJ1-5, with D unresolved. V was trimmed by 3 bases and J by 11 bases, leaving 14 bases between them. This CDR3 is 13 amino acids long. CDR3 amino acids: CASSFNPLETQHF. The CDR3 bases are TGTGCCAGCAGTTTTAACCCCCTGGAGACCCAGCATTTT.

The rearrangement links TRBV20-1 to TRBJ2-1, with D perhaps matching TRBD1 (6 bases). Trimming pared 2 bases from V and 6 bases from J, leaving 11 bases between. The CDR3 has 13 residues. In germline, CDR1 is DFQATT, CDR2 SNEGSKA (reference sequence). The CDR3 nucleotides are TGCAGTGCTAGAATCCTAGGGGGCAATGAGCAGTTCTTC. Translating it yields CSARILGGNEQFF.

The gene calls are TRBV20-1 and TRBJ2-3; TRBD2 aligns across 7 bases. This CDR3 is 15 amino acids long. Germline assignment: CDR1 DFQATT and CDR2 SNEGSKA (reference sequence). J lost 3 bases, V lost 3 bases, and 9 bases had no gene match. The chain's CDR3 is CSASGASGGTDTQYF. The CDR3 nucleotides read TGCAGTGCTAGTGGGGCCTCCGGGGGGACAGATACGCAGTATTTT.

The chain recombines TRBV29-1 with TRBJ2-7, with D perhaps TRBD1 (6 bases). CDR1 and CDR2 (germline): SQVTM, ANQGSEA. With 2 bases removed from V and 2 bases from J, the gap between germline ends came to 13 bases. The CDR3 spans 14 residues. CDR3 DNA: TGCAGCGTTGAACGGCAGGGGAGTCCCTACGAGCAGTACTTC. The encoded protein is CSVERQGSPYEQYF.

The CDR3 loop reads CASSLGTELSPLHF. The CDR3 coding sequence is TGTGCCAGCAGCCTCGGGACAGAACTTTCACCCCTCCACTTT. The J gene is TRBJ1-6, the V gene TRBV6-1; TRBD1 matches 7 bases. The CDR3 spans 14 residues. With V trimmed by 6 bases and J by 9 bases, 8 bases remained unmatched. From germline, CDR1 is MNHNS and CDR2 SASEGT.

The chain carries TRBV7-9 and TRBJ1-1, with D perhaps matching TRBD1 (6 bases). V was shortened by 5 bases and J by 8 bases, with 15 bases between the two germline ends. The length of the CDR3 is 13 residues. The V gene's germline CDR1 is SEHNR and CDR2 FQNEAQ (reference sequence). The CDR3 DNA reads as TGTGCCAGCAGCCCAGAGGGACACGCGGAAGCTTTCTTT. This sequence encodes CASSPEGHAEAFF.

The chain has TRBV3-1 and TRBJ2-7; TRBD1 aligns across 8 bases. This CDR3 contains 18 residues. With 2 bases clipped from V and 2 bases from J, the junction kept 14 bases outside the gene matches. Germline V gene sequence: CDR1 LGHDT, CDR2 YNNKEL (reference sequence). The CDR3 here is CASSQTGGGRGPPYEQYF. CDR3 bases: TGTGCCAGCAGCCAAACCGGCGGAGGCAGGGGGCCCCCCTACGAGCAGTACTTC.

The CDR3 protein is CASSPGTASTDTQYF. The CDR3 nucleotides are TGCGCCAGCAGCCCGGGGACAGCTAGCACAGATACGCAGTATTTT. The V call is TRBV5-1, the J call TRBJ2-3; 7 bases agree with TRBD1. This CDR3 contains 15 residues. Per the germline V gene, CDR1 is SGHRS and CDR2 is YFSETQ. With V trimmed by 4 bases and J by 0 bases, 5 bases remained unmatched.

V usage is TRBV7-2 and J usage is TRBJ2-1, with unresolved D. Trimming took 5 bases from V and 4 from J, leaving 15 bases between them. Germline CDR1 is SGHTA and CDR2 is FQGNSA. The CDR3 loop spans 15 amino acids. CDR3 in DNA: TGTGCCAGCAGCCCCCCCGTGAGGTTTTACAATGAGCAGTTCTTC. Amino acid sequence: CASSPPVRFYNEQFF. Full variable domain (outside the CDR3, taken from reference TRBV7-2 and TRBJ2-1): GAGVSQSPSNKVTEKGKDVELRCDPISGHTALYWYRQSLGQGLEFLIYFQGNSAPDKSGLPSDRFSAERTGGSVSTLTIQRTQQEDSAVYLCASSPPVRFYNEQFFGPGTRLTVL.

The chain uses TRBV11-2 and TRBJ2-5, with D unclear. The CDR3 is 14 amino acids. Germline V gene data show CDR1 as SGHAT and CDR2 as FQNNGV. Trimming removed 2 bases from V and 5 bases from J, with 12 bases in between. CDR3 DNA: TGTGCCAGCAGCTTACCACAGTTGGGGGAGACCCAGTACTTC. Its protein product is CASSLPQLGETQYF.

V usage is TRBV27 and J usage is TRBJ2-7; 11 bases map to TRBD2. The CDR3 spans 14 residues. Germline loops: CDR1 MNHEY, CDR2 SMNVEV (reference sequence). Germline trimming cut 8 bases from V and 2 bases from J; bases unmatched to any gene: 5. The CDR3 loop reads CASCVLAGAYEQYF. As DNA, the CDR3 is TGTGCCAGCTGTGTACTAGCGGGAGCCTACGAGCAGTACTTC.

In this sample, this clonotype turned up a few times. The rearrangement joins TRBV4-2 to TRBJ2-7, with TRBD2 as a possible D gene (6 bases). Germline V gene sequence: CDR1 LGHNA, CDR2 YNFKEQ. Trimming shortened V by 3 bases and J by 3 bases, and 18 bases separated the two germline ends. The CDR3 has 16 residues. The CDR3 DNA is TGTGCCAGCAGCCACCCCCGGGACTCCAATCGCTACGAGCAGTACTTC. Encoded protein: CASSHPRDSNRYEQYF.

The rearrangement joins TRBV9 to TRBJ2-7; D may be TRBD1 (6 bases). CDR1 SGDLS and CDR2 YYNGEE come from the germline V gene. The V end was cut by 0 bases, the J end by 4 bases, with 14 bases between. This CDR3 has 15 amino acids. The CDR3 DNA follows: TGTGCCAGCAGCGTAGCTCCGGGACACCTTTACGAGCAGTACTTC. Amino acid sequence: CASSVAPGHLYEQYF.

This clonotype was observed a few times. The CDR3 here is CASSSDIRQPQHF. The DNA of the CDR3 is TGTGCCAGCAGCTCGGACATTCGGCAGCCCCAGCATTTT. The chain is built from TRBV7-3 and TRBJ1-5; tentatively, D is TRBD1 (5 bases). Deletions cut 4 bases from V and 7 bases from J, with 11 bases between. The CDR3 has 13 amino acids. The germline V gene encodes CDR1 SGHTA and CDR2 FQGTGA. Using reference TRBV7-3 and TRBJ1-5 for the parts outside the CDR3, the full variable domain is GAGVSQTPSNKVTEKGKYVELRCDPISGHTALYWYRQSLGQGPEFLIYFQGTGAADDSGLPNDRFFAVRPEGSVSTLKIQRTERGDSAVYLCASSSDIRQPQHFGDGTRLSIL.

This clonotype was picked up one time. J is TRBJ1-1 and V is TRBV11-2; D is possibly TRBD1 (6 bases). V was pared by 5 bases and J by 5 bases, with 21 bases between. CDR1 is SGHAT, CDR2 FQNNGV, per germline. This CDR3 is built from 16 residues. The CDR3 loop reads CASSPRQGGMGTEAFF. In nucleotides, the CDR3 is TGTGCCAGCAGCCCCAGACAAGGGGGAATGGGGACTGAAGCTTTCTTT.

This clonotype was counted a few times. This CDR3 reads CASSQSQPSDSNEQFF. CDR3 sequence (DNA): TGTGCCAGCAGCCAATCCCAACCCAGCGACTCCAATGAGCAGTTCTTC. The chain recombines TRBV3-1 with TRBJ2-1; no clear D gene. CDR1 and CDR2 (germline): LGHDT, YNNKEL (reference sequence). The CDR3 covers 16 residues. The germline V and J ends were trimmed by 2 bases and 6 bases, with 17 bases remaining between them.

About this clonotype: One junction end disagrees with the germline gene, perhaps due to a read error. This chain links TRBV5-1 with TRBJ1-4, with a possible D match to TRBD1 (6 bases). The CDR3 contains 15 residues. Germline V lookup: CDR1 SGHRS, CDR2 YFSETQ. The CDR3 nucleotides read TGCGCCAGCAGCCTCACGGGGGCAACTAAGGAAAAACTGTTTTTT. Translated, it gives CASSLTGATKEKLFF.

Only a few counts were recorded for this clonotype. The chain has TRBV9 and TRBJ1-2; tentative D call: TRBD1 (5 bases). The germline gives CDR1 SGDLS, CDR2 YYNGEE. The CDR3 totals 13 residues. V was shortened by 3 bases and J by 6 bases, with 12 bases between the two germline ends. CDR3 protein: CASSEYRQHGYTF. CDR3 DNA sequence: TGTGCCAGCAGCGAGTACAGGCAACATGGCTACACCTTC.

This clonotype turned up a few times. V gene TRBV5-1 combines with J gene TRBJ2-7; 9 bases line up with TRBD2. Trimming took 4 bases from V and 4 from J; bases not matched to a gene: 9. This CDR3 has 15 amino acids. CDR1 SGHRS and CDR2 YFSETQ come from the germline V gene. The CDR3 loop reads CASSALAGVGYEQYF. In nucleotides, the CDR3 is TGCGCCAGCAGCGCATTAGCGGGAGTTGGATACGAGCAGTACTTC. Full variable domain (remainder filled in from reference TRBV5-1 and TRBJ2-7): KAGVTQTPRYLIKTRGQQVTLSCSPISGHRSVSWYQQTPGQGLQFLFEYFSETQRNKGNFPGRFSGRQFSNSRSEMNVSTLELGDSALYLCASSALAGVGYEQYFGPGTRLTVT.

The chain combines TRBV11-2 with TRBJ2-3, with D perhaps matching TRBD1 or TRBD2 (5 bases each). The CDR3 contains 19 residues. Per the germline V gene, CDR1 is SGHAT and CDR2 is FQNNGV. Deletions cut 1 base from V and 4 bases from J, with 24 bases between. The CDR3 is CASSLVSLPGPAIADTQYF. The CDR3 DNA reads as TGTGCCAGCAGCTTAGTCTCTCTTCCGGGACCAGCTATTGCAGATACGCAGTATTTT.